This T cell receptor (beta chain) was recovered during a study of T cell responses to AZD1222 COVID-19 vaccine. Worth noting for this clone: Its antigen is not known.

Produced via immunoSEQ multiplex PCR; TCRdb's table is partial and in-frame only. Here the sample spans 140,000 to 150,000 clones, 92% being singletons. Study outcomes and limitations: It should be noted that donors were predominantly white British and more often female, and clonal diversity was possibly underestimated.

V was shortened by 1 base and J by 9 bases, with 10 bases between the two germline ends. Germline V gene sequence: CDR1 DFQATT, CDR2 SNEGSKA (reference sequence). This CDR3 contains 11 residues. The chain uses TRBV20-1 and TRBJ2-7; no reliable D call. Sample: peripheral blood, taken 28 days after the second AZD1222 dose. The receptor was derived from an adult who received the AZD1222 COVID-19 vaccine. CDR3 in DNA: TGCAGTGCTAGAGGGGCCACGGGGCAGTACTTC. This codes for CSARGATGQYF.